A single sample is the source of the 27 T cell receptor beta chains below, sequenced in a study of cytotoxic CD8 clonotypes in ibrutinib-treated CLL. The method was immunoSEQ multiplex PCR; TCRdb's version includes in-frame clones alone and lacks a portion of them. The data contain around 70,000 clones, approximately 90% of them singletons. This specimen consisted of PBMCs, obtained after 12 months of ibrutinib treatment. These receptors were taken from a human donor with chronic lymphocytic leukemia.

CDR3 loop: CAWIHGAGLVETQYF. CDR3 DNA sequence: TGTGCCTGGATCCATGGAGCAGGACTAGTCGAGACCCAGTACTTC. This chain links TRBV30 with TRBJ2-5, with TRBD2 matching 7 bases. Losses at the gene ends were 4 bases for V and 5 bases for J; bases not matched to a gene: 13. This CDR3 has 15 amino acids. The germline V gene has CDR1 GTSNPN and CDR2 SVGIG (reference sequence).

The table lists this clone with a count of one. The chain uses TRBV30 and TRBJ1-4; no clear D. V was trimmed by 0 bases and J by 4 bases, leaving 6 bases between them. Germline V gene sequence: CDR1 GTSNPN, CDR2 SVGIG (reference sequence). CDR3 length: 13 residues. The CDR3 nucleotides are TGTGCCTGGAGTGTAGGCAGTAATGAAAAACTGTTTTTT. Protein product: CAWSVGSNEKLFF. Filled out from reference TRBV30 and TRBJ1-4, the complete variable domain reads SQTIHQWPATLVQPVGSPLSLECTVEGTSNPNLYWYRQAAGRGLQLLFYSVGIGQISSEVPQNLSASRPQDRQFILSSKKLLLSDSGFYLCAWSVGSNEKLFFGSGTQLSVL.

J is TRBJ2-1 and V is TRBV7-3; 9 bases match TRBD2. Trimming cost V 2 bases and J 7 bases; bases outside gene matches: 6. Germline lookup yields CDR1 SGHTA and CDR2 FQGTGA. The CDR3 has 15 amino acids. CDR3 DNA sequence: TGTGCCAGCAGCTTAGGGCGGGAGGGCCGGAATGAGCAGTTCTTC. It is translated as CASSLGREGRNEQFF.

The chain has TRBV5-4 and TRBJ2-1; D is possibly TRBD1 (6 bases). V was shortened by 2 bases and J by 4 bases, with 13 bases between the two germline ends. CDR3 size: 15 residues. CDR1 and CDR2 (germline): SGHNT, YYREEE (reference sequence). Written as DNA, the CDR3 is TGTGCCAGCAGCTTTGGGCAGGGGTCGTACAATGAGCAGTTCTTC. This encodes CASSFGQGSYNEQFF.

The chain employs TRBV9 and TRBJ1-1; tentatively, D is TRBD1 (5 bases). Germline CDR1 and CDR2: SGDLS and YYNGEE. The CDR3 extends over 14 amino acids. V lost 0 bases and J lost 4, with 10 bases in between. CDR3 amino acids: CASSVGSGVTEAFF. Here the CDR3 DNA reads TGTGCCAGCAGCGTAGGATCGGGGGTCACTGAAGCTTTCTTT.

The chain carries TRBV6-5 and TRBJ2-7; TRBD2 agrees at 8 bases. Per germline, CDR1 MNHEY and CDR2 SVGAGI. The J segment lost 7 bases and the V segment lost 5 bases, leaving 13 bases of the junction unmatched. This CDR3 spans 15 amino acids. CDR3 nucleotide sequence: TGTGCCAGCAGTCCTCAACCGGGAGGGCCGGTTGAGCAGTACTTC. It encodes CASSPQPGGPVEQYF.

V gene TRBV30 combines with J gene TRBJ2-1; TRBD2 matches at 7 bases. Germline CDR1 is GTSNPN and CDR2 is SVGIG (reference sequence). V was clipped by 4 bases and J by 3 bases; unmatched bases: 0. The CDR3 loop spans 12 amino acids. Written as DNA, the CDR3 is TGTGCCTGGACTAGCGGCTACAATGAGCAGTTCTTC. Amino acid sequence: CAWTSGYNEQFF.

The genes are TRBV7-1 and TRBJ2-5; D might be TRBD1 (6 bases). TRBV7-1 is known as an ORF, though its function is uncertain. V was cut by 5 bases and J by 5 bases, with 15 bases left in between. The CDR3 has 14 amino acids. In DNA, the CDR3 is TGTGCCAGCAGCCCCCAGGGGTGGTTGGAGACCCAGTACTTC. It translates to CASSPQGWLETQYF.

The CDR3 DNA sequence: TGTGCCAGCAGTCCCAGAGGAGGAATCAATGAGCAGTTCTTC. Protein sequence: CASSPRGGINEQFF. This chain uses TRBV28 with TRBJ2-1; a weak D match, TRBD2 (5 bases). V lost 5 bases and J 6 bases, leaving 14 bases between the germline ends. Germline V CDR1 and CDR2: MDHEN, SYDVKM. This CDR3 is built from 14 residues.

The chain couples TRBV9 to TRBJ2-1; TRBD2 aligns across 11 bases. Germline CDR1 SGDLS, CDR2 YYNGEE. V dropped 3 bases and J dropped 0; count of bases not matched to a gene: 14. The CDR3 has 20 residues. The CDR3: CASSGPGLAAAISSYNEQFF. The CDR3 DNA is TGTGCCAGCAGCGGACCGGGACTAGCGGCAGCAATAAGCTCCTACAATGAGCAGTTCTTC.

This chain links TRBV14 with TRBJ1-3, with TRBD1 identical over 8 bases. The germline gives CDR1 SGHDN, CDR2 FVKESK. The J segment lost 3 bases and the V segment lost 0 bases, leaving 10 bases of the junction unmatched. The CDR3 loop spans 18 amino acids. In DNA, the CDR3 is TGTGCCAGCAGCCAAGATGAACAGGGGGTCGATAGTGGAAACACCATATATTTT. Residues: CASSQDEQGVDSGNTIYF.

This clone was counted many times. The chain combines TRBV19 with TRBJ2-5, with D possibly matching TRBD2 (5 bases). Germline V gene data show CDR1 as LNHDA and CDR2 as SQIVND (reference sequence). The CDR3 loop spans 13 amino acids. With 5 bases removed from V and 2 bases from J, the gap between germline ends came to 9 bases. The CDR3 DNA sequence: TGTGCCAGTAGTTTCCCGGGACAAGAGACCCAGTACTTC. It is translated as CASSFPGQETQYF.

This chain connects TRBV5-1 to TRBJ2-5; no firm D call. V lost 4 bases to trimming and J lost 0 bases, with 1 base between them. From germline, CDR1 is SGHRS and CDR2 YFSETQ. The CDR3 consists of 11 residues. CDR3 sequence (DNA): TGCGCCAGCAGCCACCAAGAGACCCAGTACTTC. Its translation is CASSHQETQYF.

This chain uses TRBV5-4 with TRBJ2-2; D gene ambiguous. V was pared by 0 bases and J by 5 bases, with 5 bases between. Per germline, CDR1 SGHNT and CDR2 YYREEE (reference sequence). This CDR3 has 13 residues. CDR3 bases: TGTGCCAGCAGCTTGGACTATACCGGGGAGCTGTTTTTT. It codes for CASSLDYTGELFF. The full variable domain, its missing parts supplied by reference TRBV5-4 and TRBJ2-2, is ETGVTQSPTHLIKTRGQQVTLRCSSQSGHNTVSWYQQALGQGPQFIFQYYREEENGRGNFPPRFSGLQFPNYSSELNVNALELDDSALYLCASSLDYTGELFFGEGSRLTVL.

This rearrangement joins TRBV15 to TRBJ1-1; D is undetermined. The CDR3 extends over 17 amino acids. Germline V CDR1 and CDR2: LNHNV, YYDKDF (reference sequence). With 0 bases removed from V and 4 bases from J, the gap between germline ends came to 18 bases. This CDR3 reads CATSRDPRTAPATEAFF. The CDR3 DNA is TGTGCCACCAGCAGAGACCCCCGGACCGCCCCCGCCACTGAAGCTTTCTTT.

The sample holds a few counts of this clone. The V and J genes are TRBV7-2 and TRBJ1-5, with 8 nucleotides matching TRBD1. V lost 5 bases and J lost 2; bases outside the gene matches: 8. The germline V gene has CDR1 SGHTA and CDR2 FQGNSA. The CDR3 has 16 amino acids. CDR3 sequence: CASSLGDRWGNQPQHF. As DNA, the CDR3 is TGTGCCAGCAGCCTAGGGGACAGGTGGGGCAATCAGCCCCAGCATTTT.

Worth noting for this clone: One end of the junction varies from germline; a read error may be responsible. The rearrangement uses TRBV7-7 and TRBJ1-3, with 7 bases that match TRBD1. The CDR3 sequence is 16 residues long. Germline CDR1 is SSHAT and CDR2 is FNYEAQ (reference sequence). CDR3 loop: CASSPGTASSGNTIYF. CDR3 nucleotide sequence: TGTGCTAGCAGCCCGGGGACAGCCTCCTCTGGAAACACCATATATTTT.

The J gene is TRBJ1-1, the V gene TRBV5-1; TRBD1 matches 7 bases. The CDR3 has 14 amino acids. Germline V gives CDR1 SGHRS, CDR2 YFSETQ. V was clipped by 4 bases and J by 3 bases; unmatched bases: 6. The DNA of the CDR3 is TGCGCCAGCAGCGTACAGGGGTCGGACACTGAAGCTTTCTTT. Its protein is CASSVQGSDTEAFF.

V gene TRBV7-8 combines with J gene TRBJ2-5, with 9 bases identical to TRBD2. From germline, CDR1 is SGHVS and CDR2 FQNEAQ. The CDR3 sequence is 16 residues long. The ends lost 4 bases at V and 5 bases at J; junction bases unmatched: 11. As DNA, the CDR3 is TGTGCCAGCAGCTCACACCAGGGACTAGCAACGGAGACCCAGTACTTC. This encodes CASSSHQGLATETQYF.

The chain is built from TRBV18 and TRBJ2-7, with D perhaps TRBD2 (6 bases). The germline V gene encodes CDR1 KGHSH and CDR2 LQKENI. The CDR3 runs 15 residues. Trimming stripped 6 bases from V and 0 bases from J, with 15 bases between. The DNA of the CDR3 is TGTGCCAGCTCCCCCCGGGAGAAGAGCTCCTACGAGCAGTACTTC. Its protein product is CASSPREKSSYEQYF.

The chain links TRBV29-1 to TRBJ1-1; D ambiguous. This CDR3 contains 13 residues. Between the trimmed V and J ends, which lost 7 bases and 0 bases, there was a span of 12 bases. Germline V gives CDR1 SQVTM, CDR2 ANQGSEA. The CDR3 here is CSALDTLNTEAFF. The CDR3 DNA is TGCAGCGCCCTAGACACATTGAACACTGAAGCTTTCTTT.

The chain is built from TRBV4-1 and TRBJ2-7, with D perhaps matching TRBD2 (6 bases). V gave up 0 bases and J gave up 3 bases, with 12 bases separating them. Germline CDR1 reads MGHRA; CDR2 reads YSYEKL. This CDR3 comprises 15 residues. Written as DNA, the CDR3 is TGCGCCAGCAGCCAAGACAGGGACTTGGACTACGAGCAGTACTTC. It codes for CASSQDRDLDYEQYF.

Only one count was recorded for this clone. The genes are TRBV29-1 and TRBJ2-3; no clear D gene. CDR3 length: 13 residues. Per the germline V gene, CDR1 is SQVTM and CDR2 is ANQGSEA. V lost 7 bases, J lost 5 bases, and 16 bases lay in between. The CDR3 protein is CSALTRVRDTQYF. CDR3 coding DNA: TGCAGCGCCCTGACTCGGGTGAGAGATACGCAGTATTTT.

V is TRBV25-1 and J is TRBJ2-6; D is undetermined. The CDR3 has 16 amino acids. V was pared by 3 bases and J by 1 base, with 10 bases between. CDR1 and CDR2 from the germline V gene are MGHDK and SYGVNS. CDR3 amino acids: CASSEAVFSGANVLTF. CDR3 bases: TGTGCCAGCAGTGAGGCCGTCTTTTCTGGGGCCAACGTCCTGACTTTC.

V usage is TRBV7-2 and J usage is TRBJ1-5; no reliable D call. The CDR3 runs 15 residues. Deletions cut 6 bases from V and 2 bases from J, with 14 bases between. Germline CDR1 SGHTA, CDR2 FQGNSA. DNA of the CDR3: TGTGCCAGCAGTAAGACCGAATTTCGCAATCAGCCCCAGCATTTT. It translates to CASSKTEFRNQPQHF.

The chain combines TRBV27 with TRBJ2-2; TRBD1 agrees at 8 bases. Trimming took 4 bases from V and 4 from J; bases not matched to a gene: 8. The CDR3 covers 16 residues. From germline, CDR1 is MNHEY and CDR2 SMNVEV (reference sequence). CDR3 loop: CASSYDRGQGTGELFF. DNA of the CDR3: TGTGCCAGCAGTTACGACAGGGGTCAGGGCACCGGGGAGCTGTTTTTT.

The V and J genes are TRBV29-1 and TRBJ2-5; D ambiguous. The ends were cut back, 4 bases at V and 0 bases at J, with 6 bases in the middle. This CDR3 is 12 amino acids long. Germline lookup yields CDR1 SQVTM and CDR2 ANQGSEA. DNA of the CDR3: TGCAGCGTTGGCGGCAACCAAGAGACCCAGTACTTC. This sequence encodes CSVGGNQETQYF.